This T cell receptor (beta chain) was profiled in a study of blood T cell repertoires in COVID-19. CDR1 is SGHTA and CDR2 is FQGTGA in the germline V gene. V was shortened by 4 bases and J by 2 bases, with 18 bases between the two germline ends. This CDR3 has 17 residues. Some clones are missing from TCRdb's copy, which holds only in-frame ones; the method was immunoSEQ multiplex PCR. The data contain 220,000 or so clones, about 84% of them seen just once; the ten biggest clones take up around 2.1%. The sample consisted of PBMCs or T cells enriched from blood (not recorded which). The TCR was taken from a woman between 50 and 59 years old who had recovered from COVID-19. The rearrangement joins TRBV7-3 to TRBJ1-5; D is unclear. The CDR3 nucleotides read TGTGCCAGCAGCTCCGCGGCCTTAGGTCGACGCAATCAGCCCCAGCATTTT. Translating gives CASSSAALGRRNQPQHF.